This TCR beta chain was obtained from a study of blood T cell repertoires in COVID-19. Overall study context: The origin of the acute and convalescent COVID-19 samples was the United States, Italy and Spain.

There are 14 residues in the CDR3. The germline V gene encodes CDR1 SQVTM and CDR2 ANQGSEA. V trimming: 4 bases; J trimming: 1 base; junction bases outside the gene matches: 7. As originally analysed: Estimates of nucleated cell counts were drawn from the amplification of reference gene primers. The repertoire was sequenced with immunoSEQ multiplex PCR; TCRdb's copy has only in-frame clones and lacks some. The DNA gave D and trimming, while V, J and clone size come from that table. The profile covers a few hundred thousand clones, with around 90% appearing a single time and around 4.4% taken by the ten largest. Participants were aged about 18 to 100 years from approximately 24 US areas. Participant reports of clinical history set cohort assignment.

The sample was PBMCs or T cells enriched from blood (not recorded which). The TCR was taken from a young woman with acute COVID-19. The J gene is TRBJ2-7, the V gene TRBV29-1; 7 bases are shared with TRBD2. CDR3 protein: CSVVGGEVSYEQYF. CDR3 DNA sequence: TGCAGCGTTGTGGGGGGGGAGGTGTCCTACGAGCAGTACTTC.